Listed here are 16 T cell receptor beta chains from one sample, sequenced in a study of blood T cell repertoires in COVID-19. Assay: immunoSEQ multiplex PCR; the TCRdb copy retains only in-frame clones and omits some. The top ten hold around 3.9% of the sample, which has over 75,000 clones, approximately 90% seen once. The material sequenced was peripheral blood. Receptors originate from a human donor with COVID-19, enrolled during active disease. The donor label of this sample is uncertain.

The V call is TRBV28, the J call TRBJ2-7; a possible D gene is TRBD1 (6 bases). V dropped 6 bases and J dropped 2 bases, with 14 bases sitting between them. Germline V CDR1 and CDR2: MDHEN, SYDVKM. The CDR3 runs 14 residues. The CDR3 loop is CASSYSGTPYEQYF. CDR3 nucleotides: TGTGCCAGCAGCTATTCCGGGACACCCTACGAGCAGTACTTC.

This clone has only one observation. CDR3 in amino acids: CASSKNRVGQTQYF. CDR3 nucleotides: TGTGCCAGCAGCAAAAACAGGGTAGGGCAGACCCAGTACTTC. V is TRBV11-2 and J is TRBJ2-5; D might be TRBD1 (6 bases). Germline V CDR1 and CDR2: SGHAT, FQNNGV. Trimming cost V 5 bases and J 6 bases, with 16 bases left between them. This CDR3 region has 14 residues.

This clone was seen only once. V is TRBV24-1 and J is TRBJ2-7, with 7 positions matching TRBD2. V shed 4 bases, J shed 4 bases, and the junction held 9 bases outside the gene matches. Germline assignment: CDR1 KGHDR and CDR2 SFDVKD. The CDR3 runs 15 residues. CDR3 in amino acids: CATSEGGMPEYEQYF. The CDR3 DNA reads as TGTGCCACCAGTGAGGGGGGGATGCCTGAATACGAGCAGTACTTC.

J is TRBJ1-5 and V is TRBV2; 7 bases line up with TRBD1. Losses at the gene ends were 6 bases for V and 2 bases for J; bases not matched to a gene: 4. In germline, CDR1 is SNHLY, CDR2 FYNNEI. CDR3 size: 14 residues. CDR3 region: CASRGQSGNQPQHF. As DNA, the CDR3 is TGTGCCAGCAGGGGACAGTCGGGCAATCAGCCCCAGCATTTT.

This rearrangement joins TRBV29-1 to TRBJ1-2; D is unclear. The germline V and J ends were trimmed by 0 bases and 3 bases, with 14 bases remaining between them. CDR1 and CDR2 from the germline V gene are SQVTM and ANQGSEA. The CDR3 has 15 amino acids. CDR3 sequence: CSVEDWARVDYGYTF. Here the CDR3 DNA reads TGCAGCGTTGAAGATTGGGCGAGGGTGGACTATGGCTACACCTTC.

This clone was picked up one time. The chain couples TRBV14 to TRBJ2-1, with 7 bases identical to TRBD1. Germline values: CDR1 SGHDN, CDR2 FVKESK. CDR3 length equals 17 residues. V lost 4 bases to trimming and J lost 0 bases; unmatched junction nucleotides: 9. The CDR3 is CASSLRDSSLSYNEQFF. As DNA, the CDR3 is TGTGCCAGCAGCCTACGGGACAGCTCCCTCTCCTACAATGAGCAGTTCTTC.

The chain employs TRBV7-2 and TRBJ1-5; TRBD1 matches 9 bases. The germline V gene encodes CDR1 SGHTA and CDR2 FQGNSA. This CDR3 has 14 amino acids. V was pared by 5 bases and J by 7 bases, with 6 bases of the junction left unmatched. CDR3 bases: TGTGCCAGCAGCCTGGGACAGGGTTTCCAGCCCCAGCATTTT. Its translation: CASSLGQGFQPQHF.

This chain uses TRBV5-1 with TRBJ2-7; 11 bases agree with TRBD2. Germline lookup yields CDR1 SGHRS and CDR2 YFSETQ. The CDR3 is 17 amino acids. J gave up 3 bases and V 0 bases, and 8 bases lay outside the gene matches. The DNA of the CDR3 is TGCGCCAGCAGCTTGGGATTGCCGACTAGCGGGAACTACGAGCAGTACTTC. Translation: CASSLGLPTSGNYEQYF.

The chain couples TRBV7-8 to TRBJ1-5, with TRBD1 matching over 8 bases. Germline V lookup: CDR1 SGHVS, CDR2 FQNEAQ. The CDR3 loop spans 18 amino acids. V shed 8 bases, J shed 2 bases, and the junction held 17 bases outside the gene matches. CDR3 amino acids: CASGNRGFRTDGNQPQHF. In DNA, the CDR3 is TGTGCCAGCGGAAACAGGGGGTTTCGCACCGATGGCAATCAGCCCCAGCATTTT.

V and J are TRBV4-2 and TRBJ1-1; 10 bases align to TRBD1. The V gene's germline CDR1 is LGHNA and CDR2 YNFKEQ. There are 15 residues in the CDR3. The junction had 7 bases not matched to a gene; V was cut back by 6 bases and J by 3 bases. The CDR3 DNA follows: TGTGCCAGCAGGGCAGGACAGGGGGAGCACACTGAAGCTTTCTTT. As protein: CASRAGQGEHTEAFF.

With regard to this clone: One end of the junction fails to match germline, which may point to a read error. Other nucleotide sequences from this sample produce the same CDR3. V and J are TRBV13 and TRBJ1-1; D might be TRBD1 (6 bases). CDR3 length equals 15 residues. The germline CDR1 and CDR2 sequences are PRHDT and FYEKMQ (reference sequence). The chain's CDR3 is CASSLGGPGGTEAFF. The CDR3 nucleotides read TGCGCCAGCAGCTTAGGGGGACCGGGGGGGACTGAAGCTTTCTTT.

This clone was counted once. This chain links TRBV2 with TRBJ2-5, with 9 bases identical to TRBD1. The CDR3 contains 16 residues. In germline, CDR1 is SNHLY, CDR2 FYNNEI. Unmatched junction bases numbered 7, after V lost 0 bases and J lost 5 bases. CDR3: CASSEARQGDYETQYF. The CDR3 nucleotides are TGTGCCAGCAGTGAAGCACGACAGGGGGATTATGAGACCCAGTACTTC.

The chain employs TRBV10-3 and TRBJ2-3; D unclear. V lost 1 base and J lost 0, with 8 bases in between. In germline, CDR1 is ENHRY, CDR2 SYGVKD. The CDR3 extends over 15 amino acids. DNA of the CDR3: TGTGCCATCAGTGAGTTGGCTGTTAGCACAGATACGCAGTATTTT. It specifies CAISELAVSTDTQYF.

V and J are TRBV28 and TRBJ1-6, with TRBD1 identical over 7 bases. The CDR3 is 13 amino acids. The V gene's germline CDR1 is MDHEN and CDR2 SYDVKM. Trimming removed 11 bases from V and 5 bases from J; junction bases left unmatched: 6. CDR3 residues: CAFRGTNNSPLHF. The CDR3, as DNA: TGTGCCTTCAGGGGGACGAATAATTCACCCCTCCACTTT.

This clone was seen once. The rearrangement joins TRBV10-3 to TRBJ2-7; perhaps TRBD1 as D (6 bases). Trimming took 6 bases from V and 3 from J, leaving 12 bases between them. Germline V gene data show CDR1 as ENHRY and CDR2 as SYGVKD. CDR3 length equals 13 residues. The CDR3 reads CAIRMEQGYEQYF. For the CDR3, the DNA is TGTGCCATCAGGATGGAACAGGGCTACGAGCAGTACTTC.

The V gene is TRBV19, the J gene TRBJ2-1; 8 positions match TRBD1. The germline CDR1 and CDR2 sequences are LNHDA and SQIVND (reference sequence). The CDR3 has 17 residues. The V gene end was trimmed by 4 bases and the J gene end by 3 bases; junction bases not matched to a gene: 11. The CDR3 sequence is CASSTPGTGFFYNEQFF. In nucleotides, the CDR3 is TGTGCCAGTAGTACCCCCGGGACAGGTTTTTTCTACAATGAGCAGTTCTTC.